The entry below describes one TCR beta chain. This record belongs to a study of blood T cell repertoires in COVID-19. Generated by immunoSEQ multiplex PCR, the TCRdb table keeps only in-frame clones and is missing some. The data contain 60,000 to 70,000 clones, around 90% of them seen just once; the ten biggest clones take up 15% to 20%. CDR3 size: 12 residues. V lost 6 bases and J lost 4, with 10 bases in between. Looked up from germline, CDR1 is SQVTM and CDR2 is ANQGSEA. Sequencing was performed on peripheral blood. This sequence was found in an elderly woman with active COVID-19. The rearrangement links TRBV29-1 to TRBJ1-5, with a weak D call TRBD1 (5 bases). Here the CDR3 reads CSVGGANQPQHF. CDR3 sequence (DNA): TGCAGCGTGGGTGGGGCGAATCAGCCCCAGCATTTT.